Listed here are 11 T cell receptor beta chains from one sample, sequenced in a study of blood T cell repertoires in COVID-19. Data came from immunoSEQ multiplex PCR; TCRdb stores just in-frame clones and leaves some out. The table records over 45,000 clones, 75% to 90% of them present only once. Sequencing was done on a sample of peripheral blood. Source of these receptors: a woman aged 60-75 years with acute or convalescent COVID-19.

The chain has TRBV28 and TRBJ2-3; 10 bases are shared with TRBD2. J lost 2 bases, V lost 5 bases, and 4 bases had no gene match. The CDR3 has 15 amino acids. Germline assignment: CDR1 MDHEN and CDR2 SYDVKM. The CDR3 DNA reads TGTGCCAGCAGTCTAGCGGGGGCGAACACAGATACGCAGTATTTT. Amino acid sequence: CASSLAGANTDTQYF.

This chain joins TRBV5-5 and TRBJ1-1; 11 bases are shared with TRBD1. V dropped 2 bases and J dropped 4; count of bases not matched to a gene: 4. The CDR3 runs 15 residues. Germline assignment: CDR1 SGHKS and CDR2 YYEKEE (reference sequence). The CDR3 reads CASSFSGTGGTEAFF. For the CDR3, the DNA is TGTGCCAGCAGCTTTTCCGGGACAGGGGGCACTGAAGCTTTCTTT.

This chain connects TRBV6-5 to TRBJ2-7, with 9 bases aligning to TRBD1. V was clipped by 7 bases and J by 9 bases; unmatched bases: 16. This CDR3 is 15 amino acids long. Germline V CDR1 and CDR2: MNHEY, SVGAGI. CDR3 in amino acids: CASTSGTGFLGWQYF. The CDR3 region has the DNA TGTGCCAGCACTTCCGGGACAGGGTTTCTGGGGTGGCAGTACTTC.

The chain joins TRBV11-2 to TRBJ2-2; TRBD1 matches at 7 bases. V shed 2 bases and J 1 base; nucleotides not matched to a gene: 4. The CDR3 consists of 16 residues. Germline CDR1 and CDR2: SGHAT and FQNNGV. The CDR3 sequence is CASSLLQGENTGELFF. CDR3 DNA: TGTGCCAGCAGCTTACTGCAGGGGGAGAACACCGGGGAGCTGTTTTTT.

This chain links TRBV3-1 (or the pseudogene TRBV3-2) with TRBJ2-7; TRBD1 is a possible D gene (5 bases). From germline, CDR1 is LGHDT and CDR2 YNNKEL (reference sequence). V dropped 4 bases and J dropped 7 bases, with 17 bases sitting between them. There are 14 residues in the CDR3. This chain's CDR3 is CASSRIHDSPEQYF. For the CDR3, the DNA is TGTGCCAGCAGCCGGATTCACGACAGCCCTGAGCAGTACTTC.

The chain recombines TRBV24-1 with TRBJ2-1; TRBD2 matches 7 bases. The CDR3 is made up of 16 amino acids. Germline V gene sequence: CDR1 KGHDR, CDR2 SFDVKD. The junction had 9 bases not matched to a gene; V was cut back by 1 base and J by 7 bases. CDR3 region: CATSDFYGREKNEQFF. For the CDR3, the DNA is TGTGCCACCAGTGATTTTTATGGGAGGGAAAAGAATGAGCAGTTCTTC.

The chain uses TRBV5-1 and TRBJ2-3; 12 nucleotides align to TRBD2. The CDR3 consists of 17 residues. V lost 4 bases to trimming and J lost 3 bases; unmatched junction nucleotides: 9. Germline-derived CDR1 and CDR2 are SGHRS and YFSETQ. DNA for the CDR3: TGCGCCAGCAGCCCGGATCCTAGCGGGGGGGGGACAGATACGCAGTATTTT. Translated: CASSPDPSGGGTDTQYF. The variable domain in full, with the rest retrieved from reference TRBV5-1 and TRBJ2-3, is KAGVTQTPRYLIKTRGQQVTLSCSPISGHRSVSWYQQTPGQGLQFLFEYFSETQRNKGNFPGRFSGRQFSNSRSEMNVSTLELGDSALYLCASSPDPSGGGTDTQYFGPGTRLTVL.

The rearrangement uses TRBV7-2 and TRBJ1-1; 10 bases align to TRBD1. The V gene end was trimmed by 6 bases and the J gene end by 7 bases; junction bases not matched to a gene: 8. CDR1 is SGHTA, CDR2 FQGNSA, per germline. The CDR3 length is 14 residues. The CDR3, as DNA: TGTGCCAGCAGTCGGGACAGGGGTTCTGATGAAGCTTTCTTT. Its translation is CASSRDRGSDEAFF.

V is TRBV7-8 and J is TRBJ1-1; perhaps TRBD1 as D (6 bases). Germline lookup yields CDR1 SGHVS and CDR2 FQNEAQ. This CDR3 contains 16 residues. Deletions cut 1 base from V and 0 bases from J, with 12 bases between. CDR3 in amino acids: CASSLGAPGVNTEAFF. DNA for the CDR3: TGTGCCAGCAGCTTAGGAGCCCCAGGGGTGAACACTGAAGCTTTCTTT.

V and J are TRBV18 and TRBJ2-7; 8 bases match TRBD1. The CDR3 is 15 residues long. Germline CDR1 KGHSH, CDR2 LQKENI. The trim removed 5 bases at V and 6 bases at J, leaving 12 bases unmatched. This CDR3 reads CASSTLDWTGSEQYF. The CDR3 DNA reads TGTGCCAGCTCAACCCTAGATTGGACAGGGTCCGAGCAGTACTTC.

The table lists this clone with a count of one. The gene calls are TRBV10-3 and TRBJ1-2, with 7 bases matching TRBD1. V shed 3 bases, J shed 6 bases, and the junction held 7 bases outside the gene matches. Germline V gene data show CDR1 as ENHRY and CDR2 as SYGVKD. The CDR3 extends over 14 amino acids. As DNA, the CDR3 is TGTGCCATCAGTGATCCAGGGGGGAAAAATGGCTACACCTTC. Translation gives CAISDPGGKNGYTF.